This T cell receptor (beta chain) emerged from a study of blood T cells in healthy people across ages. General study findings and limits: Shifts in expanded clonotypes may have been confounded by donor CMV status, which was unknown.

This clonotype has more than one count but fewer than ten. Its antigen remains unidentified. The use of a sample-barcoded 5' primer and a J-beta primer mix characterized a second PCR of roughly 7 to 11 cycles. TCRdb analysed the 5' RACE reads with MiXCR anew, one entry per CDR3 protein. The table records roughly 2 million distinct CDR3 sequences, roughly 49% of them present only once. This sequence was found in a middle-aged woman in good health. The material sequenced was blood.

This CDR3 reads CSARDAGSPYEQYF. DNA for the CDR3: TGCAGTGCTAGAGACGCGGGGTCACCCTACGAGCAGTACTTC. The V call is TRBV20-1, the J call TRBJ2-7, with D possibly matching TRBD2 (6 bases). V lost 0 bases and J 2 bases, leaving 11 bases between the germline ends. CDR3 length: 14 residues. CDR1 is DFQATT and CDR2 is SNEGSKA in the germline V gene (reference sequence).